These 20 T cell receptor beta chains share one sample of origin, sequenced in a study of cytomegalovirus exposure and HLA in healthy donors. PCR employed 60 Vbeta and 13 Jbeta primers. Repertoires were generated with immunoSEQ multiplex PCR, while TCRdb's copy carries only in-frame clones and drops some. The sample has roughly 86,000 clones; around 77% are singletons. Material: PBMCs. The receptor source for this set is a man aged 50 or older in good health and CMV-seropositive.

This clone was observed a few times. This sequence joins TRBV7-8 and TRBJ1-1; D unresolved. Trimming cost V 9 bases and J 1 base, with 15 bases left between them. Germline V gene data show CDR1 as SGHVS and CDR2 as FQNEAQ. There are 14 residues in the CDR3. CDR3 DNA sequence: TGTGCCAGTAGAGCTAATTCCTGGAACACTGAAGCTTTCTTT. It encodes CASRANSWNTEAFF.

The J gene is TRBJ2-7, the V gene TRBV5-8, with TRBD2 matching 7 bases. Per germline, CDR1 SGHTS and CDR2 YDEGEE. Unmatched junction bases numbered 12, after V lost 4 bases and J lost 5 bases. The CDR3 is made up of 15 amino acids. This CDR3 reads CASSRTAGRADEQYF. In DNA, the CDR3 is TGTGCCAGCAGCCGCACAGCAGGGAGGGCAGACGAGCAGTACTTC.

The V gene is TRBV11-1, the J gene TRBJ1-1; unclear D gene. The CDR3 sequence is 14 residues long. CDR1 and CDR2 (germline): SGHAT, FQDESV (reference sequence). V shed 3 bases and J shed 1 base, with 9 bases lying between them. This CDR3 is CASSLQAPNTEAFF. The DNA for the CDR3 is TGTGCCAGCAGCTTGCAGGCTCCGAACACTGAAGCTTTCTTT.

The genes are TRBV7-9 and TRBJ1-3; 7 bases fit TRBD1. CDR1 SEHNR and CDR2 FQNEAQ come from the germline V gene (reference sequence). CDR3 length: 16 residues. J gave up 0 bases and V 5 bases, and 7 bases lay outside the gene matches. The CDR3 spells CASSPPGQSSGNTIYF. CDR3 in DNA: TGTGCCAGCAGCCCCCCGGGACAGAGCTCTGGAAACACCATATATTTT. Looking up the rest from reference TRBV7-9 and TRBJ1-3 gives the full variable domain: DTGVSQNPRHKITKRGQNVTFRCDPISEHNRLYWYRQTLGQGPEFLTYFQNEAQLEKSRLLSDRFSAERPKGSFSTLEIQRTEQGDSAMYLCASSPPGQSSGNTIYFGEGSWLTVV.

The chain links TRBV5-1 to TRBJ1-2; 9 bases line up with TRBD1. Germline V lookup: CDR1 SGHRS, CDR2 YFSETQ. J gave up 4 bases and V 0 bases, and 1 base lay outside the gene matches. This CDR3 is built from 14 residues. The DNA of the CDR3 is TGCGCCAGCAGCTTGGGACAGGGGGTCTATGGCTACACCTTC. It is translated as CASSLGQGVYGYTF.

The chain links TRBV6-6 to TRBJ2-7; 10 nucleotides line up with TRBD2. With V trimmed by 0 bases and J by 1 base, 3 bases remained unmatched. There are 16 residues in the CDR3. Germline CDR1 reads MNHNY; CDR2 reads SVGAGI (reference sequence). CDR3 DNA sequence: TGTGCCAGCAGTTACTCCCGGACTAGCGGATCCTACGAGCAGTACTTC. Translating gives CASSYSRTSGSYEQYF.

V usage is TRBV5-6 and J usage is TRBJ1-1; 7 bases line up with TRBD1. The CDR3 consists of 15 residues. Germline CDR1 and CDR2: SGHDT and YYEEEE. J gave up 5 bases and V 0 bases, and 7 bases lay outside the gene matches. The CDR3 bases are TGTGCCAGCAGCTTGGAAAAGGGGGCGGAAACTGAAGCTTTCTTT. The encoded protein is CASSLEKGAETEAFF.

Here the CDR3 DNA reads TGTGCCAGCAGTTGGGCTTCGAACACTGAAGCTTTCTTT. Its protein is CASSWASNTEAFF. The rearrangement links TRBV6-4 to TRBJ1-1; no definite D call. Germline V lookup: CDR1 MRHNA, CDR2 SNTAGT. The CDR3 extends over 13 amino acids. The V and J ends lost 5 bases and 1 base respectively, with 8 bases between them.

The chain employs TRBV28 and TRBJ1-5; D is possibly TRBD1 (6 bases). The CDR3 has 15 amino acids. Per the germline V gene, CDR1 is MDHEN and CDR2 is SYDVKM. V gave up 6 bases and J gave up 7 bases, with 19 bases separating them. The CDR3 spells CASRDSRSSWQPQHF. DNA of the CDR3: TGTGCCAGCAGGGACAGCCGCAGTTCATGGCAGCCCCAGCATTTT.

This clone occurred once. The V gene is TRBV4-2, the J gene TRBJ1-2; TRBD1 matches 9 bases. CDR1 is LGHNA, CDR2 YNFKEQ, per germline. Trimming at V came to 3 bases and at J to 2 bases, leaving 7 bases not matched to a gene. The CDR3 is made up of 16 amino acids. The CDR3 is CASSHVGQGRNYGYTF. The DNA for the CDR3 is TGTGCCAGCAGCCACGTCGGACAGGGGCGCAACTATGGCTACACCTTC.

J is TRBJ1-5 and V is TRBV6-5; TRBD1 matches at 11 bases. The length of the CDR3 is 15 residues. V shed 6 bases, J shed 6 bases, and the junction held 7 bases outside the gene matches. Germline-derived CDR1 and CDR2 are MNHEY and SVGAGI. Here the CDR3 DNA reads TGTGCCAGCAGAAGGGGACAGGGGGAGACTCAGCCCCAGCATTTT. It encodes CASRRGQGETQPQHF.

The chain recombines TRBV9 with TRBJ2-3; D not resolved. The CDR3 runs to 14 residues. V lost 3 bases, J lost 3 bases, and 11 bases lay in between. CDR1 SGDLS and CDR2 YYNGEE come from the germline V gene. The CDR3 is CASSARPGTDTQYF. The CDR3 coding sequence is TGTGCCAGCAGCGCCCGCCCCGGGACAGATACGCAGTATTTT.

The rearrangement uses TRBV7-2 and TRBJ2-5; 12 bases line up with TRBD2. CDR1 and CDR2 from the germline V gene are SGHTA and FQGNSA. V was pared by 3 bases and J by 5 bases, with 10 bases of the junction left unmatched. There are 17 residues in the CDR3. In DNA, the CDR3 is TGTGCCAGCAGCTTCACCCTACTAGCGGGGGGCGGTGAGACCCAGTACTTC. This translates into CASSFTLLAGGGETQYF.

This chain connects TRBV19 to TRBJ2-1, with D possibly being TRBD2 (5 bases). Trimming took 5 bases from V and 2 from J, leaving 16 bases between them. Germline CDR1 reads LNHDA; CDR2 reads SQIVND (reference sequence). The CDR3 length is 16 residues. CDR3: CASSEGETPTYNEQFF. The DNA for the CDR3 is TGTGCCAGTAGTGAGGGAGAGACACCTACCTACAATGAGCAGTTCTTC.

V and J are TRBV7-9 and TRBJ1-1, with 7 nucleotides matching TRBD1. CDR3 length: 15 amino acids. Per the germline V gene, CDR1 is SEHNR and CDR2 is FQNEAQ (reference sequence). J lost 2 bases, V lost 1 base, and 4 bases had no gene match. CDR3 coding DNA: TGTGCCAGCAGCTTAGAGGGGGCAGTAAACACTGAAGCTTTCTTT. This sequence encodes CASSLEGAVNTEAFF. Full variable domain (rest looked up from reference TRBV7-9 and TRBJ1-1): DTGVSQNPRHKITKRGQNVTFRCDPISEHNRLYWYRQTLGQGPEFLTYFQNEAQLEKSRLLSDRFSAERPKGSFSTLEIQRTEQGDSAMYLCASSLEGAVNTEAFFGQGTRLTVV.

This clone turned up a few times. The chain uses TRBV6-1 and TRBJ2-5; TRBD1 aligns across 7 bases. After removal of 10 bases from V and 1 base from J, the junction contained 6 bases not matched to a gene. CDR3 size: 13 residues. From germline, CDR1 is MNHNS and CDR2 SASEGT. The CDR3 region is CANWDSGQETQYF. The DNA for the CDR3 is TGTGCCAACTGGGACAGTGGCCAAGAGACCCAGTACTTC.

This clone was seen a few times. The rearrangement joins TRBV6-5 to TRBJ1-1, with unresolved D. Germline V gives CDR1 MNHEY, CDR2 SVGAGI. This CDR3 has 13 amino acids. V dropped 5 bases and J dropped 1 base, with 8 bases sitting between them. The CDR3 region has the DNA TGTGCCAGCAGTACACCAGAGAACACTGAAGCTTTCTTT. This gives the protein CASSTPENTEAFF.

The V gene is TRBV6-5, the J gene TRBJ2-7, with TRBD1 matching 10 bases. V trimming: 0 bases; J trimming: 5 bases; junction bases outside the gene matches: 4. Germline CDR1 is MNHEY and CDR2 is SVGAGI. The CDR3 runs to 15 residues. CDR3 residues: CASSYSGQGIDEQYF. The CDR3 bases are TGTGCCAGCAGTTACTCGGGACAGGGGATCGACGAGCAGTACTTC.

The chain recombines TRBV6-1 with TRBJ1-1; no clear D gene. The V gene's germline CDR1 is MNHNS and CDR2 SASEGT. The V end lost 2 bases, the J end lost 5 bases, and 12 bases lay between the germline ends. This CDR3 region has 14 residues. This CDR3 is CASSERGDRTEAFF. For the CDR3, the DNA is TGTGCCAGCAGTGAACGAGGTGATCGGACTGAAGCTTTCTTT.

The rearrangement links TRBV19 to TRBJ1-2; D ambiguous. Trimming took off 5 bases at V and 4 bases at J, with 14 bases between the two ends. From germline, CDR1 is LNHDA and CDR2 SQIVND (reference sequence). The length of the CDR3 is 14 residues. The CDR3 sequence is CASSPLSEAYGYTF. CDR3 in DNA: TGTGCCAGTAGTCCCCTTTCGGAGGCCTATGGCTACACCTTC.